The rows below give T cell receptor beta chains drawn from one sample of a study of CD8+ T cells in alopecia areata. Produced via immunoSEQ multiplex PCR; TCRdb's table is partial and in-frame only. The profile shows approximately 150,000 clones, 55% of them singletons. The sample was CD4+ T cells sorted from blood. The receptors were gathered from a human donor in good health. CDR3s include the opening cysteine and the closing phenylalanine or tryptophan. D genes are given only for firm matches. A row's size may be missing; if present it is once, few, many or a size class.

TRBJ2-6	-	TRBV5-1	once	TGCGCCAGCAGCACTGTCGGGGCCAACGTCCTGACTTTC	CASSTVGANVLTF
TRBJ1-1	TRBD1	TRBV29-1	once	TGCAGCGTTGAAGGTCGTCCGGACAGGGCCCCTGAAGCTTTCTTT	CSVEGRPDRAPEAFF
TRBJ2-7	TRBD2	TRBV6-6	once	TGTGCCAGCAGTTACTCGATATCGGACGGGAGGTTGCCGCAGTACTTC	CASSYSISDGRLPQYF
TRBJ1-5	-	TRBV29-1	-	TGCAGCGTTGCGGAGGGTAGACAGCCCCAGCATTTT	CSVAEGRQPQHF
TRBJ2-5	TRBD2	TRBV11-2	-	TGTGCCAGCAGTTTCGGGACTAGTTCAGAGACCCAGTACTTC	CASSFGTSSETQYF
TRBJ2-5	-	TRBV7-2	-	TGTGCCAGCAGCTTCCGCACCACCGAACAAGAGACCCAGTACTTC	CASSFRTTEQETQYF
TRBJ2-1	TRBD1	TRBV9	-	TGTGCCAGCAGCGCGTCCGGGACAGAGGACAATGAGCAGTTCTTC	CASSASGTEDNEQFF
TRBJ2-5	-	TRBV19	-	TGTGCCAGTAGGCCCACTTTTCTCCAAGAGACCCAGTACTTC	CASRPTFLQETQYF
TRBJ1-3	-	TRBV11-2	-	TGTGCCAGCAGCACAGACGGAAACACCATATATTTT	CASSTDGNTIYF
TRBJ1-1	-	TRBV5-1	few	TGCGCCAGCAGCCCCGGGACCACCAACACTGAAGCTTTCTTT	CASSPGTTNTEAFF
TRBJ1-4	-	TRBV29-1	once	TGCAGCGTGGCGGTGAGGTTTGGGATAACTAATGAAAAACTGTTTTTT	CSVAVRFGITNEKLFF
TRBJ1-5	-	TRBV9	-	TGTGCCAGCAGCGTAAGCGGAGGGAGGGATCAGCCCCAGCATTTT	CASSVSGGRDQPQHF
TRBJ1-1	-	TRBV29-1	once	TGCAGCGTTACGTTCAGGAAAAACACTGAAGCTTTCTTT	CSVTFRKNTEAFF
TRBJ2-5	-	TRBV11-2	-	TGTGCCAGCAGCGCCGAAAGCGTGGAGACCCAGTACTTC	CASSAESVETQYF
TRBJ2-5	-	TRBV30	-	TGTGCCTGGAGTGTTTTAGGGGATCAGCAAGAGACCCAGTACTTC	CAWSVLGDQQETQYF
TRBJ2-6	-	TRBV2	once	TGTGCCGGCAGCAGAGACAGAGACTCCGGGGCCAACGTCCTGACTTTC	CAGSRDRDSGANVLTF
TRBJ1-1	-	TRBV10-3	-	TGTGCCATCAGTGAGTCGGGTGTGAACACTGAAGCTTTCTTT	CAISESGVNTEAFF
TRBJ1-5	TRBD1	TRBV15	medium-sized	TGTGCCACCAGCAGAACCACAGGGGCTAGCAATCAGCCCCAGCATTTT	CATSRTTGASNQPQHF
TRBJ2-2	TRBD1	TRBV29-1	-	TGCAGCGTGGTGGGACAGGCGAACACCGGGGAGCTGTTTTTT	CSVVGQANTGELFF
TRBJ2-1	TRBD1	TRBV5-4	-	TGTGCCAGCAGCTTCCGACAGGGAACCTACAATGAGCAGTTCTTC	CASSFRQGTYNEQFF
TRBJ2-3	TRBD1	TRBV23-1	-	TGCGCCAGCAGTCATACAGGGGGAAGCACAGATACGCAGTATTTT	CASSHTGGSTDTQYF
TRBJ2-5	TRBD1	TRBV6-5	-	TGTGCCAGCAGGACAGGGGGCAAAGAGACCCAGTACTTC	CASRTGGKETQYF
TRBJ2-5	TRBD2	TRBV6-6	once	TGTGCCAGCAGTGGGCAGCAACTAGCGGAGAGGGAGACCCAGTACTTC	CASSGQQLAERETQYF
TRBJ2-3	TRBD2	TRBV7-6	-	TGTGCCAGCAGCGAATGGGTAGCGGGAACAGATACGCAGTATTTT	CASSEWVAGTDTQYF
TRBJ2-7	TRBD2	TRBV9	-	TGTGCCAGCAGCGTAGGGGGGACTAGCGGACTCTACGAGCAGTACTTC	CASSVGGTSGLYEQYF
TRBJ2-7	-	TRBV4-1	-	TGCGCCAGCAGCCCGTTCCATGGGATCTACGAGCAGTACTTC	CASSPFHGIYEQYF
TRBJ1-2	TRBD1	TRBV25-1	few	TGTGCCAGCAGTGGCCCGGTGGGACAGGTCCAGTATGGCTACACCTTC	CASSGPVGQVQYGYTF
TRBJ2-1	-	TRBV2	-	TGTGCCAGCAGTCAACAGGGTACGGAGTTCTTC	CASSQQGTEFF
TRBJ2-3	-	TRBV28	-	TGTGCCAGCAAGTCAGGGGCTCCTACGCAGTATTTT	CASKSGAPTQYF
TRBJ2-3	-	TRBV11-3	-	TGTGCCAGCAGCTTCGCAGGGATAAGCACAGATACGCAGTATTTT	CASSFAGISTDTQYF
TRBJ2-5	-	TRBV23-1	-	TGCGCCAGCAGTCAGGGAGAGGCTGGGGAGAAGACCCAGTACTTC	CASSQGEAGEKTQYF
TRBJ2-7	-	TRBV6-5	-	TGTGCCAGCAGAACGGCCTACGAGCAGTACTTC	CASRTAYEQYF
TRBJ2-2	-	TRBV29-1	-	TGCAGCGTTGTTAGGGATCAAACCGGGGAGCTGTTTTTT	CSVVRDQTGELFF
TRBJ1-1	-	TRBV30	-	TGTGCCTGGAAACGGCGGGGCGTGAACACTGAAGCTTTCTTT	CAWKRRGVNTEAFF
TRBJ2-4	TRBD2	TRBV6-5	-	TGTGCCAGCAGTTACTTCGCCGGGACTAGTGGGGACATTCAGTACTTC	CASSYFAGTSGDIQYF